These 27 T cell receptor beta chains were sequenced from one sample in a study of vaccination effects on CD4 cells after COVID-19. Libraries were prepared by immunoSEQ multiplex PCR; TCRdb keeps only in-frame clonotypes and omits some of them. The table has roughly 23,000 clones, over 70% seen once. Viral peptide pools were used in the ViraFEST assay to expand antigen-specific CD4+ T cells, and sequencing came afterward. Culturing for approximately 10 days preceded CD4+ T cell isolation. Two doses of either BNT162b2 or mRNA-1273 were given to each participant. These receptors lack a known antigen. The sample here was CD4+ T cells from PBMCs cultured with HCoV-NL63 spike peptides, taken after COVID-19 vaccination. These receptor sequences come from a human donor who received a COVID-19 vaccine.

V is TRBV6-5 and J is TRBJ2-7; 9 bases are shared with TRBD1. CDR1 and CDR2 (germline): MNHEY, SVGAGI. This CDR3 spans 14 amino acids. The V gene end was trimmed by 5 bases and the J gene end by 4 bases; junction bases not matched to a gene: 6. The CDR3 loop reads CASSPGQGRYEQYF. The CDR3 nucleotides read TGTGCCAGCAGTCCGGGACAGGGTAGGTACGAGCAGTACTTC.

The chain employs TRBV19 and TRBJ2-1, with D perhaps TRBD1 or TRBD2 (5 bases each). Germline CDR1 is LNHDA and CDR2 is SQIVND (reference sequence). The CDR3 is made up of 15 amino acids. V was clipped by 5 bases and J by 6 bases, with 17 bases between them. The CDR3 loop is CASSPGMGVANEQFF. Here the CDR3 DNA reads TGTGCCAGTAGTCCCGGGATGGGGGTGGCCAATGAGCAGTTCTTC.

V and J are TRBV29-1 and TRBJ1-1; the D is unclear. V lost 3 bases to trimming and J lost 0 bases, with 11 bases between them. The CDR3 is 14 amino acids. Germline lookup yields CDR1 SQVTM and CDR2 ANQGSEA. The CDR3: CSVEGRRVNTEAFF. The CDR3 DNA reads as TGCAGCGTTGAGGGTAGGCGGGTGAACACTGAAGCTTTCTTT.

The chain joins TRBV5-6 to TRBJ1-2, with D possibly TRBD1 on 5 matching bases. V was cut by 2 bases and J by 4 bases, with 15 bases left in between. Per germline, CDR1 SGHDT and CDR2 YYEEEE. The CDR3 length is 15 residues. The CDR3 DNA sequence: TGTGCCAGCAGCTTTTCCCCCTCAGGGACCTATGGCTACACCTTC. This encodes CASSFSPSGTYGYTF.

The CDR3 DNA reads TGTGCCAGCAGCTCCGGTCCCTTAGGGACCACTGAAGCTTTCTTT. Translating it yields CASSSGPLGTTEAFF. The J gene is TRBJ1-1, the V gene TRBV7-6, with D tentatively TRBD1 (5 bases). In germline, CDR1 is SGHVS, CDR2 FNYEAQ. The CDR3 is 15 residues long. V was shortened by 4 bases and J by 4 bases, with 16 bases between the two germline ends. Full variable domain (outside the CDR3, taken from reference TRBV7-6 and TRBJ1-1): GAGVSQSPRYKVTKRGQDVALRCDPISGHVSLYWYRQALGQGPEFLTYFNYEAQQDKSGLPNDRFSAERPEGSISTLTIQRTEQRDSAMYRCASSSGPLGTTEAFFGQGTRLTVV.

V usage is TRBV18 and J usage is TRBJ1-4; no firm D call. CDR1 is KGHSH and CDR2 is LQKENI in the germline V gene. V was shortened by 2 bases and J by 4 bases, with 5 bases between the two germline ends. This CDR3 contains 13 residues. The DNA of the CDR3 is TGTGCCAGCTCACCAGGAGTTAATGAAAAACTGTTTTTT. This encodes CASSPGVNEKLFF.

The CDR3 DNA sequence: TGCGCCAGCAGCCAAGATAAAGTGAGCTACAATGAGCAGTTCTTC. It encodes CASSQDKVSYNEQFF. This chain connects TRBV4-1 to TRBJ2-1; D gene ambiguous. The V and J ends lost 0 bases and 3 bases respectively, with 9 bases between them. This CDR3 region has 15 residues. The germline CDR1 and CDR2 sequences are MGHRA and YSYEKL.

The table lists this clone with a few counts. The V and J genes are TRBV7-8 and TRBJ1-6; 7 nucleotides align to TRBD1. The CDR3 is 17 residues long. The J segment lost 5 bases and the V segment lost 5 bases, leaving 12 bases of the junction unmatched. CDR1 and CDR2 (germline): SGHVS, FQNEAQ. Written as DNA, the CDR3 is TGTGCCAGCAGCCCACGTCCCGGGACAGCAAATAATTCACCCCTCCACTTT. Its translation is CASSPRPGTANNSPLHF. The whole variable domain, filled in from reference TRBV7-8 and TRBJ1-6, reads GAGVSQSPRYKVAKRGQDVALRCDPISGHVSLFWYQQALGQGPEFLTYFQNEAQLDKSGLPSDRFFAERPEGSVSTLKIQRTQQEDSAVYLCASSPRPGTANNSPLHFGNGTRLTVT.

The genes are TRBV25-1 and TRBJ2-7; D is undetermined. The CDR3 is 9 amino acids. The V and J ends lost 11 bases and 2 bases respectively, with 4 bases between them. Germline values: CDR1 MGHDK, CDR2 SYGVNS. The CDR3 spells CAPTYEQYF. In nucleotides, the CDR3 is TGTGCCCCAACCTACGAGCAGTACTTC.

The table lists this clone with many counts. The chain links TRBV3-1 (or the pseudogene TRBV3-2) to TRBJ1-2; D perhaps matches TRBD1 (5 bases). CDR1 is LGHDT and CDR2 is YNNKEL in the germline V gene (reference sequence). Trimming pared 0 bases from V and 2 bases from J, leaving 7 bases between. The CDR3 has 14 amino acids. The CDR3 nucleotides read TGTGCCAGCAGCCAAGAATGGGGGAACTATGGCTACACCTTC. The encoded protein is CASSQEWGNYGYTF.

The V gene is TRBV29-1, the J gene TRBJ1-4, with 7 bases matching TRBD1. CDR3 length: 14 amino acids. The ends lost 6 bases at V and 4 bases at J; junction bases unmatched: 8. Germline lookup yields CDR1 SQVTM and CDR2 ANQGSEA. The CDR3 nucleotides read TGCAGCGTCTCGCCAGGGGGTAATAATGAAAAACTGTTTTTT. Translation: CSVSPGGNNEKLFF.

The rearrangement uses TRBV7-8 and TRBJ1-5; D is perhaps TRBD1 (5 bases). Germline-derived CDR1 and CDR2 are SGHVS and FQNEAQ. This CDR3 has 17 residues. Trimming removed 0 bases at V and 0 bases at J, with 12 bases between. CDR3 loop: CASSLAGGGYSNQPQHF. The CDR3 DNA reads as TGTGCCAGCAGCTTAGCGGGGGGAGGTTATAGCAATCAGCCCCAGCATTTT. Looking up the rest from reference TRBV7-8 and TRBJ1-5 gives the full variable domain: GAGVSQSPRYKVAKRGQDVALRCDPISGHVSLFWYQQALGQGPEFLTYFQNEAQLDKSGLPSDRFFAERPEGSVSTLKIQRTQQEDSAVYLCASSLAGGGYSNQPQHFGDGTRLSIL.

The rearrangement links TRBV27 to TRBJ1-6; the D gene is possibly TRBD1 (5 bases). The CDR3 spans 15 residues. Germline CDR1 is MNHEY and CDR2 is SMNVEV (reference sequence). V shed 1 base and J shed 5 bases, with 9 bases lying between them. The CDR3 loop reads CASSLLGGNNSPLHF. CDR3 DNA sequence: TGTGCCAGCAGTTTATTGGGGGGTAATAATTCACCCCTCCACTTT.

The CDR3 region has the DNA TGTGCCAGCAGCTTAGCCCTAGGCCCCAACACTGAAGCTTTCTTT. Protein: CASSLALGPNTEAFF. The rearrangement joins TRBV7-2 to TRBJ1-1; unclear D gene. The CDR3 is made up of 15 amino acids. V was shortened by 0 bases and J by 2 bases, with 10 bases between the two germline ends. Germline CDR1 is SGHTA and CDR2 is FQGNSA.

V gene TRBV2 combines with J gene TRBJ2-4; weak D call: TRBD2 (5 bases). This CDR3 is 15 amino acids long. V was shortened by 6 bases and J by 0 bases, with 12 bases between the two germline ends. Germline CDR1 is SNHLY and CDR2 is FYNNEI. The CDR3 loop is CASRGSRVAKNIQYF. The CDR3 coding sequence is TGTGCCAGCAGGGGGTCGAGGGTAGCCAAAAACATTCAGTACTTC.

The chain carries TRBV29-1 and TRBJ1-2; D is ambiguous. The CDR3 runs 12 residues. The germline V gene encodes CDR1 SQVTM and CDR2 ANQGSEA. The CDR3 bases are TGCACCTATTCGGGGATATACGATGGCTACACCTTC. It encodes CTYSGIYDGYTF.

The chain combines TRBV2 with TRBJ2-2; unclear D gene. V shed 3 bases and J shed 4 bases, with 15 bases lying between them. Germline V gene sequence: CDR1 SNHLY, CDR2 FYNNEI. The CDR3 consists of 16 residues. CDR3 in DNA: TGTGCCAGCAGTGACCCCTCGACGCCGGGCACCGGGGAGCTGTTTTTT. Translating it yields CASSDPSTPGTGELFF.

This chain uses TRBV5-5 with TRBJ1-2, with D uncertain. Germline V gene data show CDR1 as SGHKS and CDR2 as YYEKEE (reference sequence). The CDR3 has 13 residues. The V end lost 2 bases, the J end lost 8 bases, and 13 bases lay between the germline ends. The DNA for the CDR3 is TGTGCCAGCAGCTTTGCTTCGGGTCTCGGCTACACCTTC. As protein: CASSFASGLGYTF.

The CDR3 DNA is TGTGCCAGCAGTTTATCGCCTTTCCTCCCGGGAAGCTCCTACGAGCAGTACTTC. This encodes CASSLSPFLPGSSYEQYF. This chain connects TRBV27 to TRBJ2-7; D possibly corresponds to TRBD2 (5 bases). Looked up from germline, CDR1 is MNHEY and CDR2 is SMNVEV (reference sequence). Trimming cost V 0 bases and J 0 bases, with 18 bases left between them. CDR3 size: 18 residues.

This clone was seen a few times. The genes are TRBV11-1 and TRBJ1-6; D gene ambiguous. This CDR3 contains 13 residues. V lost 8 bases, J lost 5 bases, and 10 bases lay in between. Germline-derived CDR1 and CDR2 are SGHAT and FQDESV (reference sequence). The CDR3 bases are TGTGCCAGCGCGGCGGACCATAATTCACCCCTCCACTTT. It encodes CASAADHNSPLHF.

This clone was seen a few times. The gene calls are TRBV7-9 and TRBJ2-1, with 9 positions matching TRBD2. The CDR3 sequence is 16 residues long. Trimming cost V 5 bases and J 6 bases; bases outside gene matches: 11. From germline, CDR1 is SEHNR and CDR2 FQNEAQ (reference sequence). CDR3 loop: CASSPRSAGGGNEQFF. In DNA form, the CDR3 reads TGTGCCAGCAGCCCGAGAAGCGCGGGAGGGGGCAATGAGCAGTTCTTC.

The table lists this clone with a count of one. The V gene is TRBV6-5, the J gene TRBJ1-1, with D hard to call. Germline CDR1 and CDR2: MNHEY and SVGAGI. Trimming cost V 5 bases and J 4 bases, with 14 bases left between them. CDR3 length: 14 residues. The DNA for the CDR3 is TGTGCCAGCAGTACTATAGGGAGGGTCACTGAAGCTTTCTTT. This sequence encodes CASSTIGRVTEAFF.

The chain combines TRBV4-2 with TRBJ2-5; no clear D. Germline lookup yields CDR1 LGHNA and CDR2 YNFKEQ. Trimming removed 1 base at V and 0 bases at J, with 15 bases between. This CDR3 spans 17 amino acids. The CDR3 coding sequence is TGTGCCAGCAGCCAAGGAGGCAGTGGCGGAGACCAAGAGACCCAGTACTTC. This sequence encodes CASSQGGSGGDQETQYF.

This chain joins TRBV19 and TRBJ2-1; 8 nucleotides line up with TRBD2. The CDR3 is 16 amino acids. CDR1 LNHDA and CDR2 SQIVND come from the germline V gene (reference sequence). V lost 3 bases and J lost 0; bases outside the gene matches: 4. The DNA of the CDR3 is TGTGCCAGTAGTATCCTCGGGGGGGCCTCCTACAATGAGCAGTTCTTC. It codes for CASSILGGASYNEQFF.

This chain joins TRBV27 and TRBJ2-1; tentative D call: TRBD2 (7 bases). Germline V gene data show CDR1 as MNHEY and CDR2 as SMNVEV (reference sequence). This CDR3 has 15 residues. Trimming took off 2 bases at V and 6 bases at J, with 14 bases between the two ends. DNA of the CDR3: TGTGCCAGCAGTTTACTCGGTGGGGGGGCCAATGAGCAGTTCTTC. It yields the protein CASSLLGGGANEQFF.

The chain carries TRBV30 and TRBJ2-2, with 7 bases matching TRBD1. CDR1 and CDR2 (germline): GTSNPN, SVGIG (reference sequence). J lost 1 base, V lost 0 bases, and 2 bases had no gene match. This CDR3 has 15 residues. The CDR3 spells CAWSVGTVNTGELFF. CDR3 nucleotide sequence: TGTGCCTGGAGTGTTGGGACAGTGAACACCGGGGAGCTGTTTTTT.

The rearrangement joins TRBV12-3 or TRBV12-4 to TRBJ2-7; 7 positions match TRBD1. Trimming took 6 bases from V and 2 from J; bases not matched to a gene: 4. This CDR3 is 13 amino acids long. The CDR3 is CASRGTATYEQYF. The CDR3 coding sequence is TGTGCCAGCAGAGGGACAGCTACCTACGAGCAGTACTTC.